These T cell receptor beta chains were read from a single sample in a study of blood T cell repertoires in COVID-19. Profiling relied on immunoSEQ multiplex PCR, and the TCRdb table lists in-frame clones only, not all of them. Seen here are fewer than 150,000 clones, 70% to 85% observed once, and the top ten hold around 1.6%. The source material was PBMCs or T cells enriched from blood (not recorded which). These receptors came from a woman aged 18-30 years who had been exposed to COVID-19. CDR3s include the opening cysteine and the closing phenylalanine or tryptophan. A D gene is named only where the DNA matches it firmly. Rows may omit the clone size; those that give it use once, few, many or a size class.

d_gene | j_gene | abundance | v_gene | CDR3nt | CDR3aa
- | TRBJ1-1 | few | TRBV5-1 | TGCGCCAGCAGCTCAGGACAGAACACTGAAGCTTTCTTT | CASSSGQNTEAFF
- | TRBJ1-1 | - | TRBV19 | TGTGCCAGTAGTATAAGGTTAGGGGGCACTGAAGCTTTCTTT | CASSIRLGGTEAFF
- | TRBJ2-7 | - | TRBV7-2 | TGTGCCAGCAGCCTGCAACAGGGTTTGGGCGAGCAGTACTTC | CASSLQQGLGEQYF
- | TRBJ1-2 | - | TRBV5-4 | TGTGCCAGCAGCCCTAGAGCCGACGGATCCAATGGCTACACCTTC | CASSPRADGSNGYTF
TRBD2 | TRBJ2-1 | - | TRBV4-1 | TGCGCCAGCAGCCAAGATGGGGGGGGCAATGAGCAGTTCTTC | CASSQDGGGNEQFF
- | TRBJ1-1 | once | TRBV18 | TGTGCCAGCTCACCTCGTTCAGGGGAGAACACTGAAGCTTTCTTT | CASSPRSGENTEAFF
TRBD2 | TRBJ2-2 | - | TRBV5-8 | TGTGCCAGCAGCTTGGTGAGACTAGCGGGAAACACCGGGGAGCTGTTTTTT | CASSLVRLAGNTGELFF
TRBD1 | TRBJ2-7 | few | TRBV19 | TGTGCCAGTAGACGGACAGGGGGCTACGAGCAGTACTTC | CASRRTGGYEQYF
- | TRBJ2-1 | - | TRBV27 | TGTGCCAGCAGTTTGCTCGGGAGCTCCTACAATGAGCAGTTCTTC | CASSLLGSSYNEQFF
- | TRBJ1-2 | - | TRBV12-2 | TGTGCAAGTCGCTTAATTTTGCTGGGGCTGGACCCGAAAAACTATGGCTACACCTTC | CASRLILLGLDPKNYGYTF
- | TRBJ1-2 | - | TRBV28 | TGTGCCAGCACATCACAGTCGATATATGGCTACACCTTC | CASTSQSIYGYTF
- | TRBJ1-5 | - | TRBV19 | TGTGCCGGATCGGAGCAGGGCGGCAATCAGCCCCAGCATTTT | CAGSEQGGNQPQHF
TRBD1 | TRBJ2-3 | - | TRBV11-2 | TGTGCCAGCAGCTTAGCCCCGACAGGGGTAGGCACAGATACGCAGTATTTT | CASSLAPTGVGTDTQYF
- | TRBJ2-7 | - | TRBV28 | TGTGCCAGCAGGTACCTGACCGGACTGGGCGAGCAGTACTTC | CASRYLTGLGEQYF
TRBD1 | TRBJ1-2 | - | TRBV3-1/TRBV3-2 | TGTGCCAGCAGCCAGTTCGAGACAGGGGACTATGGCTACACCTTC | CASSQFETGDYGYTF
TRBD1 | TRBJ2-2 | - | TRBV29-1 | TGCAGCGGCTTCGCCGGGACAGGTTACACCGGGGAGCTGTTTTTT | CSGFAGTGYTGELFF
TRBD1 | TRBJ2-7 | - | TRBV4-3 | TGCGCCAGCAGCCACTGGATGACAGGGAATTACTACGAGCAGTACTTC | CASSHWMTGNYYEQYF
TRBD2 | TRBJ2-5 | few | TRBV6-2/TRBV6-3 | TGTGCCAGCAGTTCACTAGCGGGAGCTGAGACCCAGTACTTC | CASSSLAGAETQYF
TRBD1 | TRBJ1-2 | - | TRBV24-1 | TGTGCCACCAGTTTGAAGGGGGCGAACTATGGCTACACCTTC | CATSLKGANYGYTF
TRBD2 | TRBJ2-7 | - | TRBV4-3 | TGCGCCAGCAGCCAATTGACTAGCGGGAGCTGGGAGCAGTACTTC | CASSQLTSGSWEQYF
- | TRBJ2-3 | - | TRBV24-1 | TGTGCCACCAGTGATGCCTACAGGGAAGAGGGTACAGATACGCAGTATTTT | CATSDAYREEGTDTQYF
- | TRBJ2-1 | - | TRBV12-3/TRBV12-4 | TGTGCCAGCAGCAAAGACAATAACAATGAGCAGTTCTTC | CASSKDNNNEQFF
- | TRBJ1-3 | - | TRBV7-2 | TGTGCCAGCAGCTCCTACCTAGGGGCTGGAAACACCATATATTTT | CASSSYLGAGNTIYF
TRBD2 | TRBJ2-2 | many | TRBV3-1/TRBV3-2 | TGTGCCAGCAGCCAAACGAGCGGGAGGGAGTGGACCGGGGAGCTGTTTTTT | CASSQTSGREWTGELFF
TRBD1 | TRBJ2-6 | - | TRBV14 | TGTGCCAGCAGCCCAACAAGACGGACAGGGACTGGGGCCAACGTCCTGACTTTC | CASSPTRRTGTGANVLTF
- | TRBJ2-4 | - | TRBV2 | TGTGCCAGCAGCGAGACTAGTACCAAAAACATTCAGTACTTC | CASSETSTKNIQYF
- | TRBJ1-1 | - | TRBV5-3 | TGTGCCAGAAGCTCGGCTTGGCGGGGTAAGAACACTGAAGCTTTCTTT | CARSSAWRGKNTEAFF
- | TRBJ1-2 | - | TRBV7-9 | TGTGCCAGCAGCCCCCAGGGAAAAGACGGCTACACCTTC | CASSPQGKDGYTF
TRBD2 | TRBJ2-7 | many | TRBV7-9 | TGTGCCAGCAGCTCGCGGGGGACGCCAAGTTCTCCCTACGAGCAGTACTTC | CASSSRGTPSSPYEQYF
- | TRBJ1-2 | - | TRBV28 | TGTGCCAGCAGTTGGGCCGACGGATACTATGGCTACACCTTC | CASSWADGYYGYTF
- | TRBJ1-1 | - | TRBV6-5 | TGTGCCAGCAGTTACGGTCGTCAGGGAGGCACTGAAGCTTTCTTT | CASSYGRQGGTEAFF
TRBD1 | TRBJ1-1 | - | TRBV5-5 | TGTGCCAGCAGCGACAGGGGGCCTAATGAAGCTTTCTTT | CASSDRGPNEAFF
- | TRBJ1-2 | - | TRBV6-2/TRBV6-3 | TGTGCCAGCAGTTACGCAGGTGACGGCTACACCTTC | CASSYAGDGYTF
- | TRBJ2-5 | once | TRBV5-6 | TGTGCCAGCAGCTTGGGTGGATACGGGAACGTCCAAGAGACCCAGTACTTC | CASSLGGYGNVQETQYF
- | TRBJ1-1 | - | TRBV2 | TGTGCCAGCAGGGACACAAAGAACACTGAAGCTTTCTTT | CASRDTKNTEAFF
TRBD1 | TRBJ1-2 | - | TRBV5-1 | TGCGCCAGCAGCTTCTCGGACAGGGCTGGTGGCTACACCTTC | CASSFSDRAGGYTF
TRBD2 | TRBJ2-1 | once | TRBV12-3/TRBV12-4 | TGTGCCAGTCGGGAGGGCCCTTTAGATGAGCAGTTCTTC | CASREGPLDEQFF
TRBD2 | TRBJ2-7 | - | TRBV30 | TGTGCCCGCCGAGGGACTAGCGGGACTTCCTACGAGCAGTACTTC | CARRGTSGTSYEQYF
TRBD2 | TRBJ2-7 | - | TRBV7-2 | TGTGCCAGCAGCTTAGGACTAGCGGGAGATCTCCAGTACTTC | CASSLGLAGDLQYF
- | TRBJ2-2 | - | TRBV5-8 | TGTGCCAGCAGATTTACCGGGACACGAAACACCGGGGAGCTGTTTTTT | CASRFTGTRNTGELFF